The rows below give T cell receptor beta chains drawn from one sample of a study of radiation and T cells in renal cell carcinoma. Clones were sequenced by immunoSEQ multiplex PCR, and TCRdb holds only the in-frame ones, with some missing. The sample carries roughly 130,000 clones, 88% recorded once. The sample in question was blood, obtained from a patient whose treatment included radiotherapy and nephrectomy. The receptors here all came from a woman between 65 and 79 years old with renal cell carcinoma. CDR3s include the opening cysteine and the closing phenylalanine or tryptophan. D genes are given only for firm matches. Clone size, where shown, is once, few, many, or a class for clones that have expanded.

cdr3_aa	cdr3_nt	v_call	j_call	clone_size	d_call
CASSLWQTMGTGELFF	TGTGCCAGCAGTTTATGGCAGACGATGGGGACCGGGGAGCTGTTTTTT	TRBV27	TRBJ2-2	NA	NA
CASSRETGTIYEQYF	TGTGCCAGCAGCCGAGAAACCGGGACAATCTACGAGCAGTACTTC	TRBV7-2	TRBJ2-7	NA	NA
CASSSSGTGEETQYF	TGCGCCAGCAGCTCCTCCGGGACAGGGGAAGAGACCCAGTACTTC	TRBV5-1	TRBJ2-5	NA	TRBD1
CASSYSRGYEQYF	TGTGCCAGCAGTTACTCGAGGGGCTACGAGCAGTACTTC	TRBV6-5	TRBJ2-7	NA	NA
CSVEEGLNTDTQYF	TGCAGCGTTGAAGAGGGGCTGAACACAGATACGCAGTATTTT	TRBV29-1	TRBJ2-3	NA	NA
CASSSRQGAVTGELFF	TGTGCCAGCAGCTCAAGGCAGGGGGCGGTTACCGGGGAGCTGTTTTTT	TRBV7-2	TRBJ2-2	NA	TRBD1
CASSQEGPGSYGYTF	TGTGCCAGCAGCCAAGAAGGTCCAGGTTCCTATGGCTACACCTTC	TRBV14	TRBJ1-2	NA	NA
CASSQTWEGFGSPLHF	TGCGCCAGCAGTCAGACCTGGGAGGGTTTCGGTTCACCCCTCCACTTT	TRBV23-1	TRBJ1-6	NA	NA
CASSYNRARDEQYF	TGTGCCAGCAGCTACAACAGGGCACGAGACGAGCAGTACTTC	TRBV7-2	TRBJ2-7	NA	NA
CASSLSSGGLGTDTQYF	TGTGCCAGCAGCTTGAGTAGCGGGGGATTGGGGACAGATACGCAGTATTTT	TRBV5-4	TRBJ2-3	NA	TRBD2
CASSLRGGGGFTYEQYF	TGTGCCAGCAGCTTACGGGGTGGCGGGGGGTTCACCTACGAGCAGTACTTC	TRBV11-3	TRBJ2-7	NA	TRBD2
CASRETVSETQYF	TGTGCCAGCAGGGAGACTGTTTCAGAGACCCAGTACTTC	TRBV28	TRBJ2-5	NA	NA
CASSDPGTSGGTSTDTQYF	TGTGCCAGCAGTGATCCCGGGACTAGCGGGGGTACTAGCACAGATACGCAGTATTTT	TRBV2	TRBJ2-3	once	TRBD2
CASSPGGSQETQYF	TGTGCCAGCAGCCCAGGGGGATCCCAAGAGACCCAGTACTTC	TRBV5-5	TRBJ2-5	NA	TRBD1
CASSQRAGGTNYNEQFF	TGTGCCAGCAGCCAGCGAGCGGGGGGCACTAATTACAATGAGCAGTTCTTC	TRBV9	TRBJ2-1	NA	TRBD2
CSVVRSSYEQYF	TGCAGCGTTGTCCGGTCTTCCTACGAGCAGTACTTC	TRBV29-1	TRBJ2-7	NA	NA
CASRTWDRAYEQYF	TGTGCCAGCCGGACCTGGGACAGAGCCTACGAGCAGTACTTC	TRBV6-1	TRBJ2-7	NA	TRBD1
CASSPAMNTEAFF	TGTGCCAGCAGCCCCGCCATGAACACTGAAGCTTTCTTT	TRBV5-6	TRBJ1-1	NA	NA
CSAKDRAPYEQYF	TGCAGCGCCAAGGACAGGGCTCCCTACGAGCAGTACTTC	TRBV29-1	TRBJ2-7	once	TRBD1
CASSRDGGDAYGYTF	TGTGCCAGCAGCCGCGACGGGGGGGACGCTTATGGCTACACCTTC	TRBV5-4	TRBJ1-2	NA	NA
CASSQIRGHEQYF	TGTGCCAGCAGCCAAATACGGGGCCACGAGCAGTACTTC	TRBV4-2	TRBJ2-7	NA	NA
CASSIDRDTEAFF	TGTGCCAGTAGTATTGACAGGGACACTGAAGCTTTCTTT	TRBV19	TRBJ1-1	NA	TRBD1
CAPSGGQPYNEQFF	TGTGCCCCTAGCGGGGGCCAACCCTACAATGAGCAGTTCTTC	TRBV5-8	TRBJ2-1	NA	TRBD2
CASQSDRGPQETQYF	TGTGCCAGCCAGTCGGACAGGGGGCCGCAAGAGACCCAGTACTTC	TRBV6-5	TRBJ2-5	NA	TRBD1
CASSSAPNEQFF	TGTGCCAGCAGCTCGGCCCCCAATGAGCAGTTCTTC	TRBV7-3	TRBJ2-1	NA	NA
CASSIYRAGELFF	TGTGCCAGCAGCATCTACAGGGCCGGGGAGCTGTTTTTT	TRBV21-1	TRBJ2-2	NA	NA
CASKVKPGANVLTF	TGTGCCAGCAAAGTTAAGCCTGGGGCCAACGTCCTGACTTTC	TRBV6-5	TRBJ2-6	NA	NA
CASSFEGVSNQPQHF	TGTGCCAGCAGCTTCGAGGGTGTTAGCAATCAGCCCCAGCATTTT	TRBV7-2	TRBJ1-5	NA	NA
CATGQGKPGYTF	TGTGCCACGGGACAGGGGAAACCCGGCTACACCTTC	TRBV28	TRBJ1-2	NA	TRBD1
CASRSGTGPYGGYTF	TGTGCCAGCAGATCCGGGACAGGGCCCTACGGGGGCTACACCTTC	TRBV5-4	TRBJ1-2	NA	TRBD1
CASSISAGGGETQYF	TGTGCCAGTAGTATCAGCGCAGGGGGGGGTGAGACCCAGTACTTC	TRBV19	TRBJ2-5	NA	NA
CASSPETVNYGYTF	TGTGCCAGCAGCCCCGAGACAGTTAACTATGGCTACACCTTC	TRBV2	TRBJ1-2	once	NA
CASSAGYTYEQYF	TGTGCCAGCAGTGCCGGGTACACCTACGAGCAGTACTTC	TRBV6-1	TRBJ2-7	NA	NA
CASSVGANTEAFF	TGTGCCAGCAGCGTAGGAGCGAACACTGAAGCTTTCTTT	TRBV9	TRBJ1-1	few	NA
CASSRQRNTEAFF	TGTGCCAGCAGTCGACAGCGGAACACTGAAGCTTTCTTT	TRBV7-3	TRBJ1-1	NA	NA
CASSQDPQGFYEQYF	TGCGCCAGCAGCCAAGATCCTCAGGGATTCTACGAGCAGTACTTC	TRBV4-1	TRBJ2-7	NA	NA
CASSMTSGGAYEQFF	TGTGCCAGTAGTATGACTAGCGGGGGGGCCTATGAGCAGTTCTTC	TRBV19	TRBJ2-1	NA	TRBD2
CASSRGGAMETQYF	TGCGCCAGCAGCCGAGGAGGGGCGATGGAGACCCAGTACTTC	TRBV5-1	TRBJ2-5	NA	NA
CASSQGEGDLYEQYF	TGCGCCAGCAGCCAAGGTGAGGGAGATCTCTACGAGCAGTACTTC	TRBV4-1	TRBJ2-7	NA	NA
CASADDGYNQPQHF	TGTGCCAGCGCAGACGACGGGTACAATCAGCCCCAGCATTTT	TRBV6-5	TRBJ1-5	NA	NA
CAIRKMVVVPDQFF	TGTGCCATCCGCAAAATGGTAGTAGTCCCAGATCAGTTCTTC	TRBV2	TRBJ2-1	NA	NA
CASSRTGDIRQPQHF	TGTGCCAGTAGCAGGACAGGGGATATCCGGCAGCCCCAGCATTTT	TRBV19	TRBJ1-5	NA	TRBD1
CASNGGGNGNTIYF	TGTGCCAGCAACGGCGGGGGCAATGGAAACACCATATATTTT	TRBV6-6	TRBJ1-3	NA	NA
CASSSTGYLYEQYF	TGCGCCAGCAGCTCCACAGGGTACCTCTACGAGCAGTACTTC	TRBV5-1	TRBJ2-7	NA	NA
CAWSVDRLGNTIYF	TGTGCCTGGAGCGTCGACCGGCTTGGAAACACCATATATTTT	TRBV30	TRBJ1-3	once	NA
CASSSGQGYQPQHF	TGTGCCAGCAGTTCCGGACAGGGTTATCAGCCCCAGCATTTT	TRBV6-6	TRBJ1-5	NA	TRBD1
CASSLRDSGNTIYF	TGTGCCAGCAGTTTGAGAGACTCTGGAAACACCATATATTTT	TRBV6-6	TRBJ1-3	NA	NA
CASSGLAGNSYEQYF	TGCGCCAGCAGCGGACTAGCGGGCAACTCCTACGAGCAGTACTTC	TRBV10-2	TRBJ2-7	NA	TRBD2
CASSPIQGGNEQFF	TGTGCCAGCTCACCAATACAGGGTGGCAATGAGCAGTTCTTC	TRBV18	TRBJ2-1	NA	NA
CASSWRKQGNTEAFF	TGTGCCAGCAGCTGGAGGAAACAGGGTAACACTGAAGCTTTCTTT	TRBV5-6	TRBJ1-1	NA	NA
CASRSPGGSSNEQYF	TGTGCCAGTAGATCCCCAGGAGGGTCTTCTAACGAGCAGTACTTC	TRBV19	TRBJ2-7	once	NA
CASSYSGNYGYTF	TGTGCCAGCAGTTACTCAGGGAACTATGGCTACACCTTC	TRBV6-6	TRBJ1-2	NA	NA
CASSLGGLRNQPQHF	TGCGCCAGCAGCTTGGGGGGACTGAGGAATCAGCCCCAGCATTTT	TRBV5-1	TRBJ1-5	once	NA
CAWSVLGTGDYTF	TGTGCCTGGAGTGTCCTCGGGACAGGTGACTACACCTTC	TRBV30	TRBJ1-2	NA	TRBD1
CASSPAGTQETQYF	TGTGCCAGCAGTCCGGCGGGAACCCAAGAGACCCAGTACTTC	TRBV7-2	TRBJ2-5	NA	NA
CASSLGGQGLPYEQYF	TGTGCCAGCAGCTTAGGGGGTCAGGGGCTACCCTACGAGCAGTACTTC	TRBV11-3	TRBJ2-7	NA	NA
CSVTGTDAYEQYF	TGCAGCGTCACCGGGACAGATGCCTACGAGCAGTACTTC	TRBV29-1	TRBJ2-7	NA	TRBD1
CASSLSTITQETQYF	TGTGCCAGCAGTTTATCGACAATCACCCAAGAGACCCAGTACTTC	TRBV27	TRBJ2-5	NA	NA
CASSSATPTDTQYF	TGTGCCAGCAGTTCCGCTACCCCCACAGATACGCAGTATTTT	TRBV28	TRBJ2-3	NA	NA
CAWNQALSGEAFF	TGTGCCTGGAATCAAGCGCTATCTGGGGAAGCTTTCTTT	TRBV30	TRBJ1-1	NA	NA